Listed below are T cell receptor beta chains from one sample, sequenced in a study of OX40 agonist ivuxolimab in advanced cancers. This table comes from immunoSEQ multiplex PCR, and its TCRdb copy is limited to in-frame clones, with some not included. This sample yields 40,000 to 65,000 clones, of which 84% are seen a single time; around 4.3% belongs to the top ten. The sequenced sample was CD4+ or CD8+ T cells sorted from blood, obtained in a trial of the OX40 agonist ivuxolimab. Every receptor here comes from an adult with an advanced solid tumor such as melanoma, head and neck, liver or kidney cancer. Each CDR3 is given with its conserved first and last residue. A D gene is named only where the DNA matches it firmly. A row's size may be missing; if present it is once, few, many or a size class.

TRBJ1-5,TRBV11-1,NA,NA,TGTGCCAGCAGCGTCGACAGTAGCAATCAGCCCCAGCATTTT,CASSVDSSNQPQHF
TRBJ1-1,TRBV19,NA,NA,TGTGCCAGTAGTGCGGGCGGAAACACTGAAGCTTTCTTT,CASSAGGNTEAFF
TRBJ2-3,TRBV7-2,NA,NA,TGCGCCAGCAGCCAAGGTAGCAGATACACAGATACGCAGTATTTT,CASSQGSRYTDTQYF
TRBJ2-7,TRBV28,NA,medium-sized,TGTGCCAGCAGTTTAGGGACATTCACCTACGAGCAGTACTTC,CASSLGTFTYEQYF
TRBJ1-4,TRBV2,NA,many,TGTGCCAGCAGTGAAACGACTTCGGTGTTTTTT,CASSETTSVFF
TRBJ2-7,TRBV15,TRBD1,NA,TGTGCCACCTCCCGACCGGGACAGGGGGCGTACGAGCAGTACTTC,CATSRPGQGAYEQYF
TRBJ1-1,TRBV7-9,NA,NA,TGTGCCAGCAGCGGCCGGGGGGCGAACACTGAAGCTTTCTTT,CASSGRGANTEAFF
TRBJ2-7,TRBV7-8,TRBD2,NA,TGTGCCAGCAGCGGGGGACTAGCGGGACCCTACGAGCAGTACTTC,CASSGGLAGPYEQYF
TRBJ2-7,TRBV19,NA,few,TGTGCCAGTAGACAAGCAGGGAGCTCCTACGAGCAGTACTTC,CASRQAGSSYEQYF
TRBJ2-5,TRBV5-1,TRBD2,NA,TGCGCCAGCAGTTTGGGGGGGGTCCAAGAGACCCAGTACTTC,CASSLGGVQETQYF
TRBJ1-5,TRBV13,NA,once,TGTGCCAGCAGCGGGTCTACAAAGCCCCAGCATTTT,CASSGSTKPQHF
TRBJ2-7,TRBV4-3,TRBD1,NA,TGCGCCAGCAGCCGGGGACAGGGGGGCATCTACGAGCAGTACTTC,CASSRGQGGIYEQYF
TRBJ2-7,TRBV27,NA,NA,TGTGCCAGCAGTTTAAACCCCTTCGGGGCCTACGAGCAGTACTTC,CASSLNPFGAYEQYF
TRBJ2-3,TRBV7-3,TRBD1,NA,TGTGCCAGCAGCTTAATGGGACAGGGGTTGGGAGATACGCAGTATTTT,CASSLMGQGLGDTQYF
TRBJ2-3,TRBV14,NA,NA,TGTGCCAGCAGCGAAAAGGGCAGGGACACAGATACGCAGTATTTT,CASSEKGRDTDTQYF
TRBJ2-5,TRBV25-1,NA,once,TGTGCCAGCAGTGAATATCGGCAGGGTCAGGAGACCCAGTACTTC,CASSEYRQGQETQYF
TRBJ2-6,TRBV19,NA,NA,TGTGCCAGTAGTAAGGGCTCTGGGGCCAACGTCCTGACTTTC,CASSKGSGANVLTF
TRBJ2-5,TRBV27,TRBD2,medium-sized,TGTGCCAGCAGATCCCCTAGCGGGAGGGTTGAGACCCAGTACTTC,CASRSPSGRVETQYF